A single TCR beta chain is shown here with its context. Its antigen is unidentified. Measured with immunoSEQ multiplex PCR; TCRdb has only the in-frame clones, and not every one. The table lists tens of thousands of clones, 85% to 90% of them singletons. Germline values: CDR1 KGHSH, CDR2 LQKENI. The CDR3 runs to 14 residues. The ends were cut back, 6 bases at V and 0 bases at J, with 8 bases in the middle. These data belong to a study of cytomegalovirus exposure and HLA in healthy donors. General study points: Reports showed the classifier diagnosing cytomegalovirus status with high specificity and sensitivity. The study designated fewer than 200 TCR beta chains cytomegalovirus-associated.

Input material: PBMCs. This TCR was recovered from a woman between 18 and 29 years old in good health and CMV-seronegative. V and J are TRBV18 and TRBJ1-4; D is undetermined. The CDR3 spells CASSLRATNEKLFF. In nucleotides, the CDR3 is TGTGCCAGCTCCCTGAGAGCAACTAATGAAAAACTGTTTTTT.